One and the same sample provided the 16 T cell receptor beta chains below, sequenced in a study of T cells in Graves' hyperthyroidism and ophthalmopathy. Researchers took RNA transcripts and amplified the TCR beta CDR3 regions from them. The HTBI set primed first-round TCR CDR3 RT-PCR. TCRdb itself ran the multiplex PCR reads through MiXCR, one entry per CDR3 protein. Of 350,000 to 400,000 distinct CDR3 sequences listed, 15% to 20% are singletons. Material: blood. These receptors originate from a young woman with Graves' hyperthyroidism.

This clonotype has a count of ten or more. CDR3 nucleotides: TGTGCCAGCGTAGAGACAGGGGGCCTCACCGGGGAGCTGTTTTTT. Its translation is CASVETGGLTGELFF. V and J are TRBV6-1 and TRBJ2-2, with 10 bases matching TRBD1. Germline-derived CDR1 and CDR2 are MNHNS and SASEGT. The CDR3 is 15 residues long. V trimming: 8 bases; J trimming: 4 bases; junction bases outside the gene matches: 7.

The chain has TRBV18 and TRBJ1-5; the match to TRBD1 covers 7 bases. The CDR3 runs to 15 residues. Germline V lookup: CDR1 KGHSH, CDR2 LQKENI. Germline trimming cut 3 bases from V and 5 bases from J; bases unmatched to any gene: 7. DNA for the CDR3: TGTGCCAGCTCACCCTCAGGGGGTACCTATCAGCCCCAGCATTTT. This codes for CASSPSGGTYQPQHF.

In this sample, this clonotype turned up many times. This rearrangement joins TRBV2 to TRBJ1-1; 8 bases are shared with TRBD1. The junction had 8 bases not matched to a gene; V was cut back by 10 bases and J by 4 bases. This CDR3 spans 13 amino acids. Germline assignment: CDR1 SNHLY and CDR2 FYNNEI. The CDR3: CATGRTGFTEAFF. The CDR3, as DNA: TGTGCCACCGGGCGGACAGGGTTCACTGAAGCTTTCTTT.

This clonotype was detected ten times or more. The chain employs TRBV6-1 and TRBJ1-2; tentative D call: TRBD1 (6 bases). The V and J ends lost 8 bases and 4 bases respectively, with 17 bases between them. This CDR3 has 14 amino acids. Looked up from germline, CDR1 is MNHNS and CDR2 is SASEGT. CDR3 in DNA: TGTGCCAGCCGCTCCGGGACACCCGTCTATGGCTACACCTTC. Its translation is CASRSGTPVYGYTF.

V and J are TRBV27 and TRBJ1-2; D uncertain. V was trimmed by 0 bases and J by 5 bases, leaving 7 bases between them. Germline CDR1 MNHEY, CDR2 SMNVEV (reference sequence). CDR3 length: 13 amino acids. CDR3 sequence: CASSLSQSYGYTF. In DNA form, the CDR3 reads TGTGCCAGCAGTTTATCGCAAAGTTATGGCTACACCTTC.

This clonotype has ten or more counts. V usage is TRBV12-3 or TRBV12-4 and J usage is TRBJ2-5; D ambiguous. The CDR3 is made up of 12 amino acids. Trimming stripped 5 bases from V and 5 bases from J, with 9 bases between. The CDR3 protein is CASSRVVETQYF. In DNA, the CDR3 is TGTGCCAGCAGTCGGGTAGTGGAGACCCAGTACTTC.

This clonotype was seen at least ten times. This rearrangement joins TRBV6-1 to TRBJ2-6; D is undetermined. This CDR3 has 17 amino acids. Germline CDR1 is MNHNS and CDR2 is SASEGT. Trimming pared 6 bases from V and 0 bases from J, leaving 15 bases between. CDR3 amino acids: CASSGISDYSGANVLTF. The CDR3 bases are TGTGCCAGCAGCGGTATTTCCGATTACTCTGGGGCCAACGTCCTGACTTTC.

At least ten counts were recorded for this clonotype. This chain connects TRBV2 to TRBJ1-1; D not certain. Per the germline V gene, CDR1 is SNHLY and CDR2 is FYNNEI. With 3 bases removed from V and 1 base from J, the gap between germline ends came to 9 bases. The CDR3 is 14 amino acids. CDR3 nucleotides: TGTGCCAGCAGTGAGGTTGGGGAGAACACTGAAGCTTTCTTT. It translates to CASSEVGENTEAFF.

This clonotype showed up just a few times. The J gene is TRBJ2-7, the V gene TRBV28; 12 bases are shared with TRBD2. V gave up 4 bases and J gave up 5 bases; unmatched junction bases: 12. The CDR3 runs 17 residues. Germline V gives CDR1 MDHEN, CDR2 SYDVKM. CDR3 DNA sequence: TGTGCCAGCAGTTCCCTAGCGGGAGGGCCCCAAGTAGACGAGCAGTACTTC. Protein: CASSSLAGGPQVDEQYF.

The sample holds many counts of this clonotype. The chain has TRBV4-1 and TRBJ1-2; D is unresolved. The V end lost 4 bases, the J end lost 8 bases, and 14 bases lay between the germline ends. Per the germline V gene, CDR1 is MGHRA and CDR2 is YSYEKL. The CDR3 extends over 13 amino acids. The CDR3 spells CASSLTGASGYTF. CDR3 DNA sequence: TGCGCCAGCAGCCTCACTGGCGCATCGGGCTACACCTTC.

This chain joins TRBV5-6 and TRBJ1-4; D perhaps matches TRBD1 (5 bases). The CDR3 has 14 amino acids. The germline gives CDR1 SGHDT, CDR2 YYEEEE. V was shortened by 3 bases and J by 7 bases, with 13 bases between the two germline ends. The CDR3 nucleotides read TGTGCCAGCAGCTCCTGGGGTGGGGGTGAAAAACTGTTTTTT. The encoded protein is CASSSWGGGEKLFF. Full variable domain (missing parts from reference TRBV5-6 and TRBJ1-4): DAGVTQSPTHLIKTRGQQVTLRCSPKSGHDTVSWYQQALGQGPQFIFQYYEEEERQRGNFPDRFSGHQFPNYSSELNVNALLLGDSALYLCASSSWGGGEKLFFGSGTQLSVL.

This clonotype was seen more than once but under ten times. The V and J genes are TRBV6-5 and TRBJ1-1; D unclear. This CDR3 spans 13 amino acids. Germline CDR1 reads MNHEY; CDR2 reads SVGAGI. Trimming cost V 2 bases and J 5 bases, with 9 bases left between them. This CDR3 reads CASSYQPWTEAFF. CDR3 bases: TGTGCCAGCAGTTACCAGCCGTGGACTGAAGCTTTCTTT.

This clonotype was recorded many times. The gene calls are TRBV12-3 or TRBV12-4 and TRBJ2-5; D is unclear. V was pared by 5 bases and J by 7 bases, with 14 bases between. The CDR3 totals 13 residues. Here the CDR3 reads CASSPQSLGTQYF. As DNA, the CDR3 is TGTGCCAGCAGTCCCCAGTCCTTGGGGACCCAGTACTTC.

Ten or more counts support this clonotype. This chain links TRBV13 with TRBJ2-7; D unclear. Germline CDR1 and CDR2: PRHDT and FYEKMQ (reference sequence). CDR3 length: 9 residues. Deletions cut 9 bases from V and 6 bases from J, with 6 bases between. Here the CDR3 reads CARLCEQYF. The CDR3 nucleotides are TGTGCCAGACTTTGCGAGCAGTACTTC.

This chain links TRBV20-1 with TRBJ2-5; no reliable D call. Germline values: CDR1 DFQATT, CDR2 SNEGSKA (reference sequence). This CDR3 has 13 residues. The germline V and J ends were trimmed by 0 bases and 6 bases, with 11 bases remaining between them. The CDR3 sequence: CSARDRLVQTQYF. The CDR3, as DNA: TGCAGTGCTAGAGATCGCCTAGTTCAGACCCAGTACTTC.

The chain couples TRBV28 to TRBJ2-4; D might be TRBD2 (6 bases). The CDR3 loop spans 17 amino acids. From germline, CDR1 is MDHEN and CDR2 SYDVKM. V was trimmed by 7 bases and J by 0 bases, leaving 19 bases between them. The CDR3 loop is CASNSQWGEVAKNIQYF. CDR3 bases: TGTGCCAGCAACTCACAGTGGGGGGAGGTAGCCAAAAACATTCAGTACTTC.